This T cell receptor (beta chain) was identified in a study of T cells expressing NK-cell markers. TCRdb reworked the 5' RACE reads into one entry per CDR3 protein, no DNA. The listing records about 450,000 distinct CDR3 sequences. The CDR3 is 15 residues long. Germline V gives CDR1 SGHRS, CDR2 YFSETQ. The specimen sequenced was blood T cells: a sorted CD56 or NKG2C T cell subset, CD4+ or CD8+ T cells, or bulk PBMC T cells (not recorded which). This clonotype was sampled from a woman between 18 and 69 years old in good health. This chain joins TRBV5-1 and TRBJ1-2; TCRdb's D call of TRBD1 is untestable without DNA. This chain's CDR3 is CASSLAGRGPYGYTF.